This TCR beta chain was sequenced for a study of cytomegalovirus exposure and HLA in healthy donors. Overall study results and limits: Diagnosis of cytomegalovirus status made by the classifier reportedly showed high specificity and sensitivity.

The data were produced by immunoSEQ multiplex PCR, yet TCRdb's version contains in-frame clones alone and is incomplete. Among 100,000 to 150,000 clones listed, about 88% were seen once. CDR1 SEHNR and CDR2 FQNEAQ come from the germline V gene (reference sequence). The CDR3 has 12 amino acids. With 1 base removed from V and 14 bases from J, the gap between germline ends came to 11 bases. Comment on this clone: Its matching antigen is unknown.

The chain couples TRBV7-9 to TRBJ1-4; the D is unclear. The sequencing sample was made of PBMCs. The receptor comes from a young man in good health and CMV-seronegative. The DNA of the CDR3 is TGTGCCAGCAGCTTAGTGCGAGGGATGCTGTTTTTT. Translation: CASSLVRGMLFF.